Following are 22 T cell receptor beta chains from one sample sequenced in a study of long-term antiretroviral therapy in people with HIV (dated 2022 in TCRdb). The immunoSEQ hsTCRB v3.0 assay was used at survey level resolution for TRB variable region sequencing. As stored in TCRdb, this immuneACCESS dataset retains in-frame rearrangements with V and J assigned. A fraction of the clones does not appear; measured against another copy, unresolved V genes explain less than half of the discrepancy, and the remainder lacks a known reason. This sample has roughly 37,000 clones in its table, and 80% of those were observed once. The top ten clonotypes cover roughly 6% of the sample. The sample was unsorted PBMCs, taken 3.4 years after starting antiretroviral therapy. The receptors were sampled from a man under 40 with HIV.

This clone has just a few counts. The chain couples TRBV11-2 to TRBJ2-7, with D perhaps assigned TRBD1 or TRBD2 (6 bases each). Trimming removed 4 bases from V and 4 bases from J, with 14 bases in between. This CDR3 is built from 14 residues. Germline CDR1 is SGHAT and CDR2 is FQNNGV. As DNA, the CDR3 is TGTGCCAGCAGCTCACGACGGGGGCCATACGAGCAGTACTTC. It yields the protein CASSSRRGPYEQYF.

This clone was seen a single time. J is TRBJ2-3 and V is TRBV15; 7 nucleotides line up with TRBD2. This CDR3 contains 16 residues. The germline CDR1 and CDR2 sequences are LNHNV and YYDKDF (reference sequence). V gave up 0 bases and J gave up 5 bases; unmatched junction bases: 8. CDR3 region: CATSRDPAGAVDTQYF. The CDR3 DNA reads as TGTGCCACCAGCAGAGATCCGGCGGGAGCGGTAGATACGCAGTATTTT.

The chain has TRBV15 and TRBJ1-1, with D perhaps TRBD1 (6 bases). Trimming removed 0 bases from V and 10 bases from J, with 12 bases in between. Germline values: CDR1 LNHNV, CDR2 YYDKDF (reference sequence). This CDR3 region has 13 residues. The CDR3: CATSRDRGVAAFF. In DNA form, the CDR3 reads TGTGCCACCAGCAGAGATAGGGGGGTGGCAGCTTTCTTT.

The rearrangement joins TRBV7-2 to TRBJ2-2; D ambiguous. Germline assignment: CDR1 SGHTA and CDR2 FQGNSA. CDR3 length: 15 residues. V was clipped by 4 bases and J by 6 bases, with 15 bases between them. CDR3 sequence reads: CASSSTAQSSGELFF. The CDR3 DNA reads as TGTGCCAGCAGCTCAACGGCCCAGTCGTCCGGGGAGCTGTTTTTT.

The chain recombines TRBV4-2 with TRBJ2-2; unclear D gene. The germline V gene has CDR1 LGHNA and CDR2 YNFKEQ. V was cut by 1 base and J by 10 bases, with 16 bases left in between. The CDR3 is 15 amino acids. The CDR3 reads CASSQGTVFMEELFF. Here the CDR3 DNA reads TGTGCCAGCAGCCAAGGGACGGTTTTCATGGAGGAGCTGTTTTTT.

A few counts support this clone. The chain is built from TRBV6-6 and TRBJ1-4; no reliable D call. V lost 5 bases and J lost 8, with 18 bases in between. This CDR3 contains 15 residues. Looked up from germline, CDR1 is MNHNY and CDR2 is SVGAGI (reference sequence). The CDR3 DNA reads TGTGCCAGCAGTCAATTTCTGCCCCCGTCGGAAAAACTGTTTTTT. Translating it yields CASSQFLPPSEKLFF.

The J gene is TRBJ1-5, the V gene TRBV19; a possible D gene is TRBD1 (5 bases). The V end lost 6 bases, the J end lost 2 bases, and 14 bases lay between the germline ends. The CDR3 has 15 amino acids. From germline, CDR1 is LNHDA and CDR2 SQIVND (reference sequence). CDR3 nucleotide sequence: TGTGCCAGTAGCTTGGAGGGGCTACGCAATCAGCCCCAGCATTTT. Encoded protein: CASSLEGLRNQPQHF.

The V call is TRBV10-2, the J call TRBJ2-7, with 11 bases fitting TRBD2. Germline CDR1 is WSHSY and CDR2 is SAAADI. The ends lost 0 bases at V and 5 bases at J; junction bases unmatched: 3. CDR3 size: 15 residues. DNA of the CDR3: TGCGCCAGCAGTGAGTCGGGACTAGCGGTAAACGAGCAGTACTTC. Protein product: CASSESGLAVNEQYF.

This clone was recorded a few times. The CDR3 nucleotides are TGTGCCAGCAGTTATCAACAGGGGACTGAAGCTTTCTTT. Its translation: CASSYQQGTEAFF. The chain is built from TRBV6-5 and TRBJ1-1; the match to TRBD1 covers 7 bases. The CDR3 length is 13 residues. CDR1 MNHEY and CDR2 SVGAGI come from the germline V gene. The ends lost 3 bases at V and 5 bases at J; junction bases unmatched: 3.

J is TRBJ1-1 and V is TRBV5-8; D may be TRBD1 (5 bases). Germline CDR1 and CDR2: SGHTS and YDEGEE. V shed 3 bases and J shed 7 bases, with 19 bases lying between them. The CDR3 runs to 15 residues. The CDR3 sequence is CASSWGGSTGSEAFF. CDR3 coding DNA: TGTGCCAGCAGCTGGGGGGGTTCCACCGGTAGTGAAGCTTTCTTT.

The V and J genes are TRBV19 and TRBJ2-7; the D gene is possibly TRBD1 (5 bases). The CDR3 totals 12 residues. Germline V gives CDR1 LNHDA, CDR2 SQIVND (reference sequence). Trimming stripped 4 bases from V and 4 bases from J, with 8 bases between. CDR3 sequence: CASSTGRYEQYF. In nucleotides, the CDR3 is TGTGCCAGTAGTACAGGGCGTTACGAGCAGTACTTC.

The V call is TRBV6-4, the J call TRBJ1-1; no reliable D call. Trimming shortened V by 2 bases and J by 2 bases, and 6 bases separated the two germline ends. The germline V gene has CDR1 MRHNA and CDR2 SNTAGT. The CDR3 has 13 amino acids. For the CDR3, the DNA is TGTGCCAGCAGTGACAGGGATAACACTGAAGCTTTCTTT. As protein: CASSDRDNTEAFF.

The chain joins TRBV29-1 to TRBJ1-1, with unresolved D. Germline-derived CDR1 and CDR2 are SQVTM and ANQGSEA. V was shortened by 6 bases and J by 3 bases, with 14 bases between the two germline ends. There are 13 residues in the CDR3. For the CDR3, the DNA is TGCAGCGTCCGAGGGATGCTGGACACTGAAGCTTTCTTT. Its protein is CSVRGMLDTEAFF.

The rearrangement joins TRBV4-2 to TRBJ2-7; maybe TRBD1 (5 bases). The CDR3 extends over 14 amino acids. Germline V gene data show CDR1 as LGHNA and CDR2 as YNFKEQ. V lost 0 bases, J lost 1 base, and 7 bases lay in between. The CDR3 loop reads CASSQERGSYEQYF. DNA for the CDR3: TGTGCCAGCAGCCAAGAAAGGGGTTCCTACGAGCAGTACTTC.

V is TRBV11-2 and J is TRBJ2-7; D not certain. V lost 0 bases and J 2 bases, leaving 11 bases between the germline ends. There are 15 residues in the CDR3. Germline V gene lookup returns CDR1 SGHAT and CDR2 FQNNGV. CDR3 amino acids: CASSLDRQQTYEQYF. CDR3 nucleotides: TGTGCCAGCAGCTTAGATCGGCAGCAAACCTACGAGCAGTACTTC.

About this clone itself: Additional DNA sequences in this sample encode the identical CDR3. V gene TRBV18 combines with J gene TRBJ1-3; a possible D gene is TRBD1 (5 bases). Deletions cut 3 bases from V and 0 bases from J, with 9 bases between. Germline V gene data show CDR1 as KGHSH and CDR2 as LQKENI. The length of the CDR3 is 15 residues. In DNA, the CDR3 is TGTGCCAGCTCACCGGAGGGGCTCTCTGGAAACACCATATATTTT. Amino acid sequence: CASSPEGLSGNTIYF.

This rearrangement joins TRBV10-2 to TRBJ2-4, with TRBD2 matching 8 bases. V was clipped by 10 bases and J by 0 bases; unmatched bases: 5. Germline V lookup: CDR1 WSHSY, CDR2 SAAADI. The CDR3 has 14 amino acids. The CDR3 spells CANRTSLAKNIQYF. In DNA form, the CDR3 reads TGCGCCAACCGGACTAGCCTAGCCAAAAACATTCAGTACTTC.

This clone was picked up one time. This chain joins TRBV27 and TRBJ2-7; weak D call: TRBD1 (7 bases). CDR3 length equals 15 residues. The V gene's germline CDR1 is MNHEY and CDR2 SMNVEV (reference sequence). Trimming removed 4 bases from V and 4 bases from J, with 17 bases in between. The DNA for the CDR3 is TGTGCCAGCAGTTCCCAGGGGGGACTGGTTTACGAGCAGTACTTC. Its translation is CASSSQGGLVYEQYF.

This sequence joins TRBV6-6 and TRBJ2-1; D is unresolved. CDR1 is MNHNY and CDR2 is SVGAGI in the germline V gene (reference sequence). The ends were cut back, 5 bases at V and 0 bases at J, with 11 bases in the middle. The CDR3 is 15 amino acids. The CDR3 loop reads CASSRSTISYNEQFF. CDR3 nucleotides: TGTGCCAGCAGTCGTTCGACGATCTCCTACAATGAGCAGTTCTTC.

The chain couples TRBV7-2 to TRBJ2-3, with D unresolved. Germline lookup yields CDR1 SGHTA and CDR2 FQGNSA. The V and J ends lost 3 bases and 1 base respectively, with 11 bases between them. There are 15 residues in the CDR3. The CDR3 DNA is TGTGCCAGCAGCTTGGGATTGTATCGCACAGATACGCAGTATTTT. Its translation: CASSLGLYRTDTQYF.

The CDR3: CAISYRGQETQYF. In DNA, the CDR3 is TGTGCCATCAGTTACAGGGGCCAAGAGACCCAGTACTTC. The rearrangement uses TRBV10-3 and TRBJ2-5; TRBD1 agrees at 7 bases. The CDR3 spans 13 residues. The germline CDR1 and CDR2 sequences are ENHRY and SYGVKD. V trimming: 5 bases; J trimming: 1 base; junction bases outside the gene matches: 1.

V gene TRBV5-1 combines with J gene TRBJ1-1; tentative D call: TRBD1 (5 bases). The V gene's germline CDR1 is SGHRS and CDR2 YFSETQ. V gave up 2 bases and J gave up 1 base, with 12 bases separating them. The CDR3 length is 15 residues. The CDR3 loop reads CASSLAPQGNTEAFF. CDR3 DNA sequence: TGCGCCAGCAGCTTAGCCCCTCAGGGGAACACTGAAGCTTTCTTT.